The rows below give T cell receptor beta chains drawn from one sample of a study of memory CD4+ T cells and cytomegalovirus serostatus. Produced via immunoSEQ multiplex PCR; TCRdb's table is partial and in-frame only. Of 80,000 to 100,000 clones in the sample, about four fifths are singletons; the top ten hold approximately 4%. The sample taken for sequencing was memory CD4+ T cells from blood. The receptor set was obtained from an adult in good health and CMV-seropositive. Both conserved end residues are part of each CDR3. The D gene is left open where the match is weak. The size of a clone is reported for some rows only, either as once, few or many, or as a class for expanded clones.

v_call	j_call	clone_size	d_call	cdr3_nt	cdr3_aa
TRBV30	TRBJ1-4	.	.	TGTGCCTGGAGCGGGGATACGGTGTTTTTT	CAWSGDTVFF
TRBV6-4	TRBJ1-4	.	.	TGTGCCAGCAGTGACTCGAGGGATGAAAAACTGTTTTTT	CASSDSRDEKLFF
TRBV19	TRBJ1-1	.	TRBD1	TGTGCCAGTAGTATCTTGACAGGGGGCCTCATGAACACTGAAGCTTTCTTT	CASSILTGGLMNTEAFF
TRBV10-3	TRBJ2-1	.	.	TGTGCCATCAGGACCCAACTAGGTAATGAGCAGTTCTTC	CAIRTQLGNEQFF
TRBV6-6	TRBJ1-1	.	.	TGTGCCAGCAGATCTCAGACGTCGGGGAATGAAGCTTTCTTT	CASRSQTSGNEAFF
TRBV9	TRBJ2-1	.	.	TGTGCCAGCAGCGTAGGGGGCCCCTACAATGAGCAGTTCTTC	CASSVGGPYNEQFF
TRBV9	TRBJ2-2	.	.	TGTGCCAGCAGCGACCAGGGAGGCGGCACCGGGGAGCTGTTTTTT	CASSDQGGGTGELFF
TRBV30	TRBJ2-3	.	.	TGTGCCTGGAGTGTCTGGGGTTCCGGAGATACGCAGTATTTT	CAWSVWGSGDTQYF
TRBV27	TRBJ2-2	few	TRBD1	TGTGCCAGCAGTTTATGGTCGAGGACAGGGGTCGGCACCGGGGAGCTGTTTTTT	CASSLWSRTGVGTGELFF
TRBV5-1	TRBJ2-6	.	.	TGCGCCAGCACCCTTCCGACTGGGGCCAACGTCCTGACTTTC	CASTLPTGANVLTF
TRBV10-1	TRBJ2-3	.	.	TGCGCCAGCAGTGAGACCCGAAGCACAGATACGCAGTATTTT	CASSETRSTDTQYF
TRBV7-2	TRBJ2-3	.	.	TGTGCCAGCAGCTTAGGCAGCCCCAGGGATACGCAGTATTTT	CASSLGSPRDTQYF
TRBV27	TRBJ1-4	.	TRBD1	TGTGCCAGCAGGCCCTACGGGACAGCAAATGAAAAACTGTTTTTT	CASRPYGTANEKLFF
TRBV30	TRBJ1-2	.	TRBD1	TGTGCCTGGAGGGACCTGACAGGGAACTATGGCTACACCTTC	CAWRDLTGNYGYTF
TRBV30	TRBJ2-3	.	TRBD2	TGTGCCTGGAGTGGTAGCGGGAACCAGTATTTT	CAWSGSGNQYF
TRBV6-1	TRBJ1-2	.	.	TGTGCCAGCAGCGATGACAGATATGGCTACACCTTC	CASSDDRYGYTF
TRBV6-6	TRBJ1-4	.	TRBD1	TGTGCCAGCAGTTACCCAGGACAGGCGAAAAGACTGTTTTTT	CASSYPGQAKRLFF
TRBV6-6	TRBJ1-2	.	.	TGTGCCAGCAGTTACGTGAGGGACGGTGGCTACACCTTC	CASSYVRDGGYTF
TRBV4-3	TRBJ1-3	few	.	TGCGCCAGCAGCCAAGATCGGGTTGGTGGAAACACCATATATTTT	CASSQDRVGGNTIYF
TRBV7-2	TRBJ1-2	.	.	TGTGCCAGCAGCTCTCGGACCTATGGCTACACCTTC	CASSSRTYGYTF
TRBV10-3	TRBJ1-5	.	.	TGTGCCATCAGCCGGGACACCAGCAATCAGCCCCAGCATTTT	CAISRDTSNQPQHF
TRBV9	TRBJ2-5	.	.	TGTGCCAGCAGCACAGGCCAAGAGACCCAGTACTTC	CASSTGQETQYF
TRBV18	TRBJ1-1	.	.	TGTGCCAGCTCGCAGCTCATAGAAGACACTGAAGCTTTCTTT	CASSQLIEDTEAFF
TRBV28	TRBJ1-3	.	.	TGTGCCAGCAGTTCTACAGGTGGATACACCATATATTTT	CASSSTGGYTIYF
TRBV11-2	TRBJ1-1	few	.	TGTGCCAGCAGCCCTGGACTTACCACTGAAGCTTTCTTT	CASSPGLTTEAFF
TRBV5-6	TRBJ1-3	.	TRBD1	TGTGCCAGCAGCTTGACAGGGGCGGGGAACACCATATATTTT	CASSLTGAGNTIYF
TRBV5-1	TRBJ2-1	.	TRBD2	TGCGCCAGCAGCTTACCTAGCGGGAGCAATGAGCAGTTCTTC	CASSLPSGSNEQFF
TRBV7-9	TRBJ2-7	.	TRBD2	TGTGCCAGCAGCTTACCAGCAGCGGGAAGGGTAGAGCAGTACTTC	CASSLPAAGRVEQYF